A single sample is the source of the 6 T cell receptor beta chains below, sequenced in a study of T-cell memory formation after mild COVID-19. TCRdb reanalysed the 5' RACE reads using MiXCR and keeps one entry per CDR3 protein. The table lists about 250,000 distinct CDR3 sequences, about 16% of them singletons. The specimen was PBMCs or a T cell subset sorted from them (not recorded which). These receptors were obtained from an adult woman who had mild COVID-19 (a few samples of this study predate the infection). Cell type and time point are not known.

This clonotype was seen a few times. This chain links TRBV24-1 with TRBJ2-3; TRBD1 matches 7 bases. Germline-derived CDR1 and CDR2 are KGHDR and SFDVKD. CDR3 length: 15 amino acids. Trimming at V came to 6 bases and at J to 4 bases, leaving 9 bases not matched to a gene. Here the CDR3 reads CATSPRGQGADTQYF. CDR3 nucleotides: TGTGCCACCAGTCCGAGAGGCCAGGGGGCAGATACGCAGTATTTT.

Only a few counts were recorded for this clonotype. This chain uses TRBV5-1 with TRBJ1-2, with 9 bases lining up with TRBD1. After removal of 3 bases from V and 4 bases from J, the junction contained 7 bases not matched to a gene. Germline V gene data show CDR1 as SGHRS and CDR2 as YFSETQ. The CDR3 runs to 15 residues. CDR3 residues: CASSSPGQGFYGYTF. For the CDR3, the DNA is TGCGCCAGCAGCTCGCCGGGACAGGGATTCTATGGCTACACCTTC.

The gene calls are TRBV7-9 and TRBJ1-5, with D unclear. Trimming took off 4 bases at V and 4 bases at J, with 8 bases between the two ends. Germline assignment: CDR1 SEHNR and CDR2 FQNEAQ (reference sequence). The CDR3 is 13 residues long. CDR3 sequence: CASSWTSNQPQHF. CDR3 nucleotide sequence: TGTGCCAGCAGCTGGACGTCTAATCAGCCCCAGCATTTT.

A few counts support this clonotype. The chain employs TRBV14 and TRBJ2-2, with 7 bases identical to TRBD1. J was trimmed by 5 bases and V by 1 base; bases with no gene match: 4. CDR1 is SGHDN, CDR2 FVKESK, per germline. This CDR3 region has 15 residues. CDR3 sequence (DNA): TGTGCCAGCAGCCAAGCGACAGGGTGGACCGGGGAGCTGTTTTTT. This encodes CASSQATGWTGELFF.

The V and J genes are TRBV20-1 and TRBJ2-3; D may be TRBD1 (7 bases). V lost 8 bases and J 0 bases, leaving 12 bases between the germline ends. Germline V gene sequence: CDR1 DFQATT, CDR2 SNEGSKA (reference sequence). This CDR3 has 13 residues. Here the CDR3 DNA reads TGCAGTACCCAGGGGGGAAGCACAGATACGCAGTATTTT. Translation: CSTQGGSTDTQYF.

This clonotype has at least ten counts. This chain joins TRBV7-9 and TRBJ2-5; TRBD1 agrees at 9 bases. J was trimmed by 5 bases and V by 2 bases; bases with no gene match: 3. CDR3 length: 14 amino acids. Germline V CDR1 and CDR2: SEHNR, FQNEAQ (reference sequence). CDR3 amino acids: CASSLWTGEETQYF. The CDR3 DNA reads as TGTGCCAGCAGCTTATGGACAGGGGAGGAGACCCAGTACTTC.